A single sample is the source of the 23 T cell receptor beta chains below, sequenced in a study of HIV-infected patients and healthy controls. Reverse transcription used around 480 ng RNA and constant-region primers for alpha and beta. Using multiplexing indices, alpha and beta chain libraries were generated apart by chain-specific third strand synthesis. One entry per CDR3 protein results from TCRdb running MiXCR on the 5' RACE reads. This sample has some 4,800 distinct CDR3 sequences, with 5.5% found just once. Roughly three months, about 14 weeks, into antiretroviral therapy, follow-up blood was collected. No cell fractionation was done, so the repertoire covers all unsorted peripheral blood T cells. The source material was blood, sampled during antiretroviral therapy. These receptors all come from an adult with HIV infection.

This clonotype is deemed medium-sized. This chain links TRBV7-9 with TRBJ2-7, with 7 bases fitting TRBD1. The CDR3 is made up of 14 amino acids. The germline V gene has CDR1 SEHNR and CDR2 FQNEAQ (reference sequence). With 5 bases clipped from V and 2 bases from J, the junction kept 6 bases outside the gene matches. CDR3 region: CASSQQGNPYEQYF. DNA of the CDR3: TGTGCCAGCAGCCAACAGGGGAATCCCTACGAGCAGTACTTC.

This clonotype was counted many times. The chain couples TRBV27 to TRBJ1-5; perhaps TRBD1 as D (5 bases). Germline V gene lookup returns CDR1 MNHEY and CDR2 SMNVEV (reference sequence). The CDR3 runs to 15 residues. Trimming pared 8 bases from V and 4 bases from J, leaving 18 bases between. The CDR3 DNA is TGTGCCAGCTCGCTCCGGCAGGGAGGGAATCAGCCCCAGCATTTT. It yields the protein CASSLRQGGNQPQHF.

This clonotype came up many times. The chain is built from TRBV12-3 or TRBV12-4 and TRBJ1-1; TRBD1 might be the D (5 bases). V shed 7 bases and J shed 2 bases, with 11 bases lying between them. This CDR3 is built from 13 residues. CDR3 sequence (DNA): TGTGCCAGCACCACCGACAGCAACACTGAAGCTTTCTTT. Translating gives CASTTDSNTEAFF.

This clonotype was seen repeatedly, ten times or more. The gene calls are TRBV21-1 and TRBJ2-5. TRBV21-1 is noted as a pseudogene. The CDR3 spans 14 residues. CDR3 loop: CASSKGEAQETQYF. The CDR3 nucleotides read TGTGCCAGCAGCAAAGGCGAAGCGCAAGAGACCCAGTACTTC.

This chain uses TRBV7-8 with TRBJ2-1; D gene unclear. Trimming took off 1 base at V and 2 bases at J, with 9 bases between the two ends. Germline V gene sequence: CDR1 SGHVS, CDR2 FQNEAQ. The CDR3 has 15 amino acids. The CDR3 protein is CASSLGNVPYNEQFF. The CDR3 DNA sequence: TGTGCCAGCAGCTTAGGGAACGTCCCCTACAATGAGCAGTTCTTC. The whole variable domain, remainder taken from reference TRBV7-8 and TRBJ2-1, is GAGVSQSPRYKVAKRGQDVALRCDPISGHVSLFWYQQALGQGPEFLTYFQNEAQLDKSGLPSDRFFAERPEGSVSTLKIQRTQQEDSAVYLCASSLGNVPYNEQFFGPGTRLTVL.

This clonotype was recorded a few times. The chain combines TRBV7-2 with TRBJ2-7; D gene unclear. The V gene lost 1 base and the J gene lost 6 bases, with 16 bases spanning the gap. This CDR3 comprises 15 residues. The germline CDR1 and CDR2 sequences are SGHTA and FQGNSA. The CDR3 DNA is TGTGCCAGCAGCTTAGAATCCCAGCCGGGCCGCGAGCAGTACTTC. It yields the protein CASSLESQPGREQYF.

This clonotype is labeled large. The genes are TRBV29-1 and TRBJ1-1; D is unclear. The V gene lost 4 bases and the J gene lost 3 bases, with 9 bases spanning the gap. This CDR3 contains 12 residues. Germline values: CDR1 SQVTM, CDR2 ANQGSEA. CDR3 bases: TGCAGCGTTGTCCAGACCGACACTGAAGCTTTCTTT. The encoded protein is CSVVQTDTEAFF.

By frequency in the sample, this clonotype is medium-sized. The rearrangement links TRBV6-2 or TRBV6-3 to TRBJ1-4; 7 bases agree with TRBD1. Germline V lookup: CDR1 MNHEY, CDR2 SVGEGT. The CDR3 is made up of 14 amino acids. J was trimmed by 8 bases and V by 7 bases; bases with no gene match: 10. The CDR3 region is CASKMTGREEKLFF. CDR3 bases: TGTGCCAGCAAAATGACAGGGCGAGAAGAAAAACTGTTTTTT.

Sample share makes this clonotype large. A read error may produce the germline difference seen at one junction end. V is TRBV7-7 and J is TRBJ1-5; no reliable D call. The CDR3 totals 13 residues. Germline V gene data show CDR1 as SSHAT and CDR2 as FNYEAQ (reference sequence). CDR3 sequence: CASSRDPNQPQHF. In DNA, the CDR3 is TGTGCTAGCAGCCGGGATCCTAATCAGCCCCAGCATTTT.

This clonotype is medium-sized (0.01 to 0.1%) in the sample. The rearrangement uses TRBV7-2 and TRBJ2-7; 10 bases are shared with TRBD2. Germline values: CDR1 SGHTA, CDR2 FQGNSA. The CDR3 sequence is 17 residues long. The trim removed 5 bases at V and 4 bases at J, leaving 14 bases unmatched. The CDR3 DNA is TGTGCCAGCAGCCCTCGGACTAGCGGAGTTGGGGGGTACGAGCAGTACTTC. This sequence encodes CASSPRTSGVGGYEQYF.

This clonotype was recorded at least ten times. The CDR3 DNA sequence: TGTGCCAGCAGTTTAGAGAGCTCCTACAATGAGCAGTTCTTC. Protein product: CASSLESSYNEQFF. The chain combines TRBV27 with TRBJ2-1; no clear D. Germline assignment: CDR1 MNHEY and CDR2 SMNVEV (reference sequence). Trimming pared 2 bases from V and 0 bases from J, leaving 5 bases between. CDR3 length equals 14 residues.

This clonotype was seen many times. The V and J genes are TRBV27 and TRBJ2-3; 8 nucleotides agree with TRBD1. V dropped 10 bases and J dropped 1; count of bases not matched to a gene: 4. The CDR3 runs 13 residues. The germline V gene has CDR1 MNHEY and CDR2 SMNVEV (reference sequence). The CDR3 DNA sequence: TGTGCCACCACGGACAGGGGCACAGATACGCAGTATTTT. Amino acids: CATTDRGTDTQYF.

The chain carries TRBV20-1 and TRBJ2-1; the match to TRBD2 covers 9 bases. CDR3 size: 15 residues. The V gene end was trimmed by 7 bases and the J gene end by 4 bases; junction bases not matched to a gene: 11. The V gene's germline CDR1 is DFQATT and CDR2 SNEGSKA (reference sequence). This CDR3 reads CSVPIAGGPYNEQFF. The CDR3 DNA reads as TGCAGTGTTCCCATCGCGGGAGGGCCTTACAATGAGCAGTTCTTC.

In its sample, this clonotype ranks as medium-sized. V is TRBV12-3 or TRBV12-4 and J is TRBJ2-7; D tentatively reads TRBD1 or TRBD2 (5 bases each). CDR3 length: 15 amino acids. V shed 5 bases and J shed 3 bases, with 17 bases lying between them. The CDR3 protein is CASSPIGAAIYEQYF. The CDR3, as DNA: TGTGCCAGCAGTCCGATCGGGGCGGCGATCTACGAGCAGTACTTC.

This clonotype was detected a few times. Here the CDR3 reads CASSLVRTGGGTDTQYF. The CDR3 nucleotides are TGTGCCAGCAGCTTAGTCCGGACAGGGGGCGGCACAGATACGCAGTATTTT. This rearrangement joins TRBV7-9 to TRBJ2-3; 11 bases map to TRBD1. CDR3 length: 17 amino acids. The J segment lost 1 base and the V segment lost 1 base, leaving 4 bases of the junction unmatched. Germline CDR1 SEHNR, CDR2 FQNEAQ (reference sequence).

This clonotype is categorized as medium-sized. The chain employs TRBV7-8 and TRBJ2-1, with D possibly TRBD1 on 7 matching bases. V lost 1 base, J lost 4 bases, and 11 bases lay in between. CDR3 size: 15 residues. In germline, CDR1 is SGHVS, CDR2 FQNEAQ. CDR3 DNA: TGTGCCAGCAGCTTAGGACAGGGACTTTACAATGAGCAGTTCTTC. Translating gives CASSLGQGLYNEQFF. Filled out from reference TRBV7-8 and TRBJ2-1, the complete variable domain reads GAGVSQSPRYKVAKRGQDVALRCDPISGHVSLFWYQQALGQGPEFLTYFQNEAQLDKSGLPSDRFFAERPEGSVSTLKIQRTQQEDSAVYLCASSLGQGLYNEQFFGPGTRLTVL.

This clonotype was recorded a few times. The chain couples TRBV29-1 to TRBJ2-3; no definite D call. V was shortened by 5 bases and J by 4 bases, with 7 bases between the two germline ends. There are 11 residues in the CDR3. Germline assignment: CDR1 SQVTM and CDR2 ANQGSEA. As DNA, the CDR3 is TGCAGCGTTACTAACCCAGATACGCAGTATTTT. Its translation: CSVTNPDTQYF.

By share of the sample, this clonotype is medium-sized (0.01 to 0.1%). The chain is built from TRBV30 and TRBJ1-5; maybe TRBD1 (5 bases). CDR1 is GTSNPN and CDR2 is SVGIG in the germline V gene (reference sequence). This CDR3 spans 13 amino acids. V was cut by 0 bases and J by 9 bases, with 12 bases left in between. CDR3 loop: CAWSVQGRGPQHF. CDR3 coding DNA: TGTGCCTGGAGTGTGCAGGGAAGAGGGCCCCAGCATTTT.

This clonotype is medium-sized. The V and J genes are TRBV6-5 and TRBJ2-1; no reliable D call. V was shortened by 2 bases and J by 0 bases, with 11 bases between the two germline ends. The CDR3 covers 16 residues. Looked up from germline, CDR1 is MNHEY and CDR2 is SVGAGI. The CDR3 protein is CASSYRTPSSYNEQFF. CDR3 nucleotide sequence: TGTGCCAGCAGTTACAGGACCCCGAGCTCCTACAATGAGCAGTTCTTC.

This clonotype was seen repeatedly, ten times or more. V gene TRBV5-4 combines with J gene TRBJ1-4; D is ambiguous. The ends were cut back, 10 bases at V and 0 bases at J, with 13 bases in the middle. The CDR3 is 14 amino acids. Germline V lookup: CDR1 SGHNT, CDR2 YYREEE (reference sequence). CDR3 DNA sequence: TGTGCCTACGGAGGGAAAACAACTAATGAAAAACTGTTTTTT. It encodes CAYGGKTTNEKLFF. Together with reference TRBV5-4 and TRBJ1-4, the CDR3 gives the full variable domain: ETGVTQSPTHLIKTRGQQVTLRCSSQSGHNTVSWYQQALGQGPQFIFQYYREEENGRGNFPPRFSGLQFPNYSSELNVNALELDDSALYLCAYGGKTTNEKLFFGSGTQLSVL.

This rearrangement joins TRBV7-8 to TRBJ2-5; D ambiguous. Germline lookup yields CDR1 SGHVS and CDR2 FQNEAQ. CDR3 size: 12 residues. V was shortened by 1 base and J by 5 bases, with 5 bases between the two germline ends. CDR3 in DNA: TGTGCCAGCAGCTTAGTTCTGGAGACCCAGTACTTC. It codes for CASSLVLETQYF. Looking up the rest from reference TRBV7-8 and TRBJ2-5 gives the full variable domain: GAGVSQSPRYKVAKRGQDVALRCDPISGHVSLFWYQQALGQGPEFLTYFQNEAQLDKSGLPSDRFFAERPEGSVSTLKIQRTQQEDSAVYLCASSLVLETQYFGPGTRLLVL.

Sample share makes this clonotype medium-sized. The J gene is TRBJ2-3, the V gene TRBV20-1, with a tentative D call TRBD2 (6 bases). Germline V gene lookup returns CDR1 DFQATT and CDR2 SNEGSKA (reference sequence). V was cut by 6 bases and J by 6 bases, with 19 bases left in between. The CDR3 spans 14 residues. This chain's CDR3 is CSAWGELLMDTQYF. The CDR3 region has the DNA TGCAGTGCCTGGGGGGAGTTGCTAATGGATACGCAGTATTTT.

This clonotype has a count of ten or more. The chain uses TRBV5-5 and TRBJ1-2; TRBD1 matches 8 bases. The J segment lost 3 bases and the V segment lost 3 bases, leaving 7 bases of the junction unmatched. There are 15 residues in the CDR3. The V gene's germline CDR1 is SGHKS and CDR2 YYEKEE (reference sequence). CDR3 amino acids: CASSSKGQGYYGYTF. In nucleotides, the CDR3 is TGTGCCAGCAGCTCGAAAGGACAGGGATACTATGGCTACACCTTC.